The 8 T cell receptor beta chains reported below all come from one sample, sequenced in a study of T cell responses to AZD1222 COVID-19 vaccine. Profiled with immunoSEQ multiplex PCR; TCRdb holds only in-frame clones, not every one. The sample records some 64,000 clones, 84% being singletons. The sample here was peripheral blood, taken on day 0 of AZD1222 vaccination. Receptor source: an adult in good health.

The chain combines TRBV7-2 with TRBJ2-7; D is perhaps TRBD2 (5 bases). The CDR3 runs to 14 residues. V was trimmed by 2 bases and J by 3 bases, leaving 11 bases between them. CDR1 and CDR2 (germline): SGHTA, FQGNSA. DNA for the CDR3: TGTGCCAGCAGCTTACTCTCCGGGAACTACGAGCAGTACTTC. It is translated as CASSLLSGNYEQYF.

The chain is built from TRBV7-2 and TRBJ1-5; D possibly corresponds to TRBD1 (5 bases). V was trimmed by 1 base and J by 6 bases, leaving 7 bases between them. CDR3 size: 13 residues. The germline V gene has CDR1 SGHTA and CDR2 FQGNSA. The CDR3 is CASSLEGPQPQHF. In nucleotides, the CDR3 is TGTGCCAGCAGCTTAGAGGGACCTCAGCCCCAGCATTTT.

The chain uses TRBV19 and TRBJ1-3, with D unresolved. Germline lookup yields CDR1 LNHDA and CDR2 SQIVND (reference sequence). The CDR3 has 15 amino acids. V lost 8 bases and J 4 bases, leaving 18 bases between the germline ends. Written as DNA, the CDR3 is TGTGCCAGTCAAGGGCGGAGCGGCACGGGAAACACCATATATTTT. Encoded protein: CASQGRSGTGNTIYF.

The V and J genes are TRBV19 and TRBJ1-5, with unresolved D. This CDR3 contains 13 residues. V shed 8 bases and J shed 4 bases, with 12 bases lying between them. Looked up from germline, CDR1 is LNHDA and CDR2 is SQIVND (reference sequence). The CDR3 DNA reads TGTGCCAGTGTTGACACCCCGAATCAGCCCCAGCATTTT. Amino acid sequence: CASVDTPNQPQHF.

The V gene is TRBV2, the J gene TRBJ1-4; 8 nucleotides align to TRBD1. The germline V gene encodes CDR1 SNHLY and CDR2 FYNNEI. Unmatched junction bases numbered 7, after V lost 5 bases and J lost 8 bases. This CDR3 spans 14 amino acids. The CDR3 here is CASSQGAPGEKLFF. The CDR3 DNA is TGTGCCAGCAGTCAGGGGGCGCCTGGCGAAAAACTGTTTTTT. The full variable domain, completed using reference TRBV2 and TRBJ1-4, is EPEVTQTPSHQVTQMGQEVILRCVPISNHLYFYWYRQILGQKVEFLVSFYNNEISEKSEIFDDQFSVERPDGSNFTLKIRSTKLEDSAMYFCASSQGAPGEKLFFGSGTQLSVL.

This chain joins TRBV2 and TRBJ2-3, with D maybe TRBD2 (6 bases). The CDR3 runs 14 residues. Trimming took off 9 bases at V and 6 bases at J, with 19 bases between the two ends. The germline V gene encodes CDR1 SNHLY and CDR2 FYNNEI. The CDR3 spells CARISGSGLDTQYF. CDR3 coding DNA: TGTGCCAGGATAAGTGGGAGCGGGTTGGATACGCAGTATTTT.

The chain employs TRBV4-1 and TRBJ1-5; possible D gene TRBD1, 5 bases. From germline, CDR1 is MGHRA and CDR2 YSYEKL. V lost 2 bases and J 5 bases, leaving 16 bases between the germline ends. CDR3 length equals 16 residues. DNA for the CDR3: TGCGCCAGCAGCCAATCCGTTTGGGTAGGGGATCAGCCCCAGCATTTT. Its translation: CASSQSVWVGDQPQHF.

The chain has TRBV6-1 and TRBJ2-5; D is ambiguous. The CDR3 is 15 amino acids. CDR1 is MNHNS and CDR2 is SASEGT in the germline V gene. The ends were cut back, 1 base at V and 6 bases at J, with 15 bases in the middle. The CDR3 DNA is TGTGCCAGCAGTGAAGATCCCGGCGGTTTGAAGACCCAGTACTTC. Encoded protein: CASSEDPGGLKTQYF.